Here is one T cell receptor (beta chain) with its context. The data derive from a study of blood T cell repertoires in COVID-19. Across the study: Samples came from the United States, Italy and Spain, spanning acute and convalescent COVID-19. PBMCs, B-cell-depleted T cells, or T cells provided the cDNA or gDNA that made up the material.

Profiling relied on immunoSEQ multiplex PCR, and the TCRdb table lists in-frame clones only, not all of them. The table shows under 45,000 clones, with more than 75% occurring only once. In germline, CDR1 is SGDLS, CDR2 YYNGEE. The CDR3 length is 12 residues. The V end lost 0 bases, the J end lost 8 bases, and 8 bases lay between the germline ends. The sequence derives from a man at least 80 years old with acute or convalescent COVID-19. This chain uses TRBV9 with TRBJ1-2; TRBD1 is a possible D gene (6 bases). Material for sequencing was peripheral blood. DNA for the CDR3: TGTGCCAGCAGCGTAGGTGGACAGGGCTACACCTTC. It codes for CASSVGGQGYTF. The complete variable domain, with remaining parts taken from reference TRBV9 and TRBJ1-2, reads DSGVTQTPKHLITATGQRVTLRCSPRSGDLSVYWYQQSLDQGLQFLIQYYNGEERAKGNILERFSAQQFPDLHSELNLSSLELGDSALYFCASSVGGQGYTFGSGTRLTVV.